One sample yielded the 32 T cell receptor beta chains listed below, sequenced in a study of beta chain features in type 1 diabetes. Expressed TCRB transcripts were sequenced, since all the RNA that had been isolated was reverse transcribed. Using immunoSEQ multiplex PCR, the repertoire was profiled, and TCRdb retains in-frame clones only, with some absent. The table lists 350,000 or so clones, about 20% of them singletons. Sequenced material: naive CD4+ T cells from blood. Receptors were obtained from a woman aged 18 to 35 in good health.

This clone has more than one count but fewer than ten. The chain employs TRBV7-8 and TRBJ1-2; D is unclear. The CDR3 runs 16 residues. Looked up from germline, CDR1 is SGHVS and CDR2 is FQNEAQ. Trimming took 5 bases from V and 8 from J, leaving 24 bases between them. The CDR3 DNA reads TGTGCCAGCAGCCCCGGGGTGGCAGTCGGCCGTCACGGCTACACCTTC. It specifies CASSPGVAVGRHGYTF.

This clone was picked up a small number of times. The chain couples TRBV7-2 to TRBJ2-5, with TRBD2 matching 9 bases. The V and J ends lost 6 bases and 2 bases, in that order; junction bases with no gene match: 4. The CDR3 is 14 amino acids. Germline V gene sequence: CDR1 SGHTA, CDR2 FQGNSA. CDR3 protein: CASRGSGGQETQYF. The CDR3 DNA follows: TGTGCCAGCAGAGGGAGCGGGGGGCAAGAGACCCAGTACTTC.

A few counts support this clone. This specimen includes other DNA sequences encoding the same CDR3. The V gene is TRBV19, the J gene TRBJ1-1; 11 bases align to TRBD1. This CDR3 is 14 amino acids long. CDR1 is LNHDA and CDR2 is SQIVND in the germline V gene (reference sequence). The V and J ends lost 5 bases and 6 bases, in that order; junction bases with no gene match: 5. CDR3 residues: CASSPGQGAAEAFF. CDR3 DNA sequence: TGTGCCAGTAGTCCTGGACAGGGGGCGGCTGAAGCTTTCTTT.

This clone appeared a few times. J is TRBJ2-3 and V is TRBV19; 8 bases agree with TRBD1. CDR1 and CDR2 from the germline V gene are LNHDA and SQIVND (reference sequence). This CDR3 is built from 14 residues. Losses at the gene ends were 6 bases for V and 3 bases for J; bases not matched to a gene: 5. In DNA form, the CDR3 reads TGTGCCAGTAGAGGCGACAGGGGAACAGATACGCAGTATTTT. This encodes CASRGDRGTDTQYF.

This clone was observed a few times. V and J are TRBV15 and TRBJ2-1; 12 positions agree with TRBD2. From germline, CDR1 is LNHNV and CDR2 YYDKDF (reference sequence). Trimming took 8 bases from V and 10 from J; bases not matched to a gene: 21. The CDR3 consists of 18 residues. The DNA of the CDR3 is TGTGCCACCCAGGCCCCCGGGACAGGGCTAGCGGGGGGGCTGGAGCAGTTCTTC. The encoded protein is CATQAPGTGLAGGLEQFF.

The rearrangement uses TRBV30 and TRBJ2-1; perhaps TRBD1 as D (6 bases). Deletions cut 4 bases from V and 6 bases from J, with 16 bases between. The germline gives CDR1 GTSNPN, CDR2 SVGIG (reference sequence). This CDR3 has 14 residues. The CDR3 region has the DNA TGTGCCTGGAACAGGCAGGGGATACGCAATGAGCAGTTCTTC. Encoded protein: CAWNRQGIRNEQFF.

The CDR3 nucleotides read TGTGCCAGCAGCCAAGAGAGGGAGGGGCCCTACGAGCAGTACTTC. Its protein is CASSQEREGPYEQYF. The rearrangement links TRBV4-2 to TRBJ2-7; 7 bases match TRBD2. V gave up 0 bases and J gave up 2 bases; unmatched junction bases: 4. The CDR3 runs to 15 residues. Germline CDR1 is LGHNA and CDR2 is YNFKEQ.

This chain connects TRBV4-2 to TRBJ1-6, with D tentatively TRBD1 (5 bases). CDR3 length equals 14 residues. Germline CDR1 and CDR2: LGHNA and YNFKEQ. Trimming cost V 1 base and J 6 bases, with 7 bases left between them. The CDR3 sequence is CASSQVGGNSPLHF. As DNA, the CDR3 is TGTGCCAGCAGCCAAGTGGGGGGTAATTCACCCCTCCACTTT.

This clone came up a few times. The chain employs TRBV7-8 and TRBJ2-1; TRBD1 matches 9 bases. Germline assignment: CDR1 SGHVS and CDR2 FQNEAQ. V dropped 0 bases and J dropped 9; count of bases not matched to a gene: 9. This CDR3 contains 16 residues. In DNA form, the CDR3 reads TGTGCCAGCAGCTTAGCCCGGGACAGGGACTTCGGTGAGCAGTTCTTC. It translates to CASSLARDRDFGEQFF.

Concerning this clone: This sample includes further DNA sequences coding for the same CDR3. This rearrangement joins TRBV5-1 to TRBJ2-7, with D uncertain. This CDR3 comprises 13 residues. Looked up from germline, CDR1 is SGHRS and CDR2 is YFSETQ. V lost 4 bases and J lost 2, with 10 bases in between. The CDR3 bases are TGCGCCAGCAGCCCTGAAGAGCCCTACGAGCAGTACTTC. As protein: CASSPEEPYEQYF.

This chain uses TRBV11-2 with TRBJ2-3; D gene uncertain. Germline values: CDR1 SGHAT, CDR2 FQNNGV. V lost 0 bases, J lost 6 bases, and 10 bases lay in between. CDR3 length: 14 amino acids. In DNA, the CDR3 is TGTGCCAGCAGCTTAGATCCCCAGTTGGATACGCAGTATTTT. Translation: CASSLDPQLDTQYF.

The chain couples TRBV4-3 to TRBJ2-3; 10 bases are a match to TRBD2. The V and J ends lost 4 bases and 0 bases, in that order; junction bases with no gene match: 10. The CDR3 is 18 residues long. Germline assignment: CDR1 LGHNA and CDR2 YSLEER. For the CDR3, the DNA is TGCGCCAGCAGCCGGAGGGTTAGCGGGGGGATGAGCACAGATACGCAGTATTTT. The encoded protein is CASSRRVSGGMSTDTQYF.

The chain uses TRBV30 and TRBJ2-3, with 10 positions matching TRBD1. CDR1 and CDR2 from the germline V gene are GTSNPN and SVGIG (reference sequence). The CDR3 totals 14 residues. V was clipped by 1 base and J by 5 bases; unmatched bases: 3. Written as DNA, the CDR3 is TGTGCCTGGAGTGGCCGGACAGGGGGAGATACGCAGTATTTT. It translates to CAWSGRTGGDTQYF.

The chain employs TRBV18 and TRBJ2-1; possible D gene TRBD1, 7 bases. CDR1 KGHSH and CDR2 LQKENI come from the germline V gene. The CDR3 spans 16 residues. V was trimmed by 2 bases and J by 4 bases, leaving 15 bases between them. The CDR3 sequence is CASSPRKEGAYNEQFF. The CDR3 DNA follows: TGTGCCAGCTCACCAAGAAAGGAGGGGGCTTACAATGAGCAGTTCTTC. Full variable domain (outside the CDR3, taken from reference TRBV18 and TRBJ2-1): NAGVMQNPRHLVRRRGQEARLRCSPMKGHSHVYWYRQLPEEGLKFMVYLQKENIIDESGMPKERFSAEFPKEGPSILRIQQVVRGDSAAYFCASSPRKEGAYNEQFFGPGTRLTVL.

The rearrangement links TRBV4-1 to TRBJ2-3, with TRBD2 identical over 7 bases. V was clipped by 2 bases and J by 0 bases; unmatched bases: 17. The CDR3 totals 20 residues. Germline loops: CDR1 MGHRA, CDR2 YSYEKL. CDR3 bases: TGCGCCAGCAGCCAACAGACAGACCGGCCTAGCGGACCAAGCACAGATACGCAGTATTTT. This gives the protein CASSQQTDRPSGPSTDTQYF.

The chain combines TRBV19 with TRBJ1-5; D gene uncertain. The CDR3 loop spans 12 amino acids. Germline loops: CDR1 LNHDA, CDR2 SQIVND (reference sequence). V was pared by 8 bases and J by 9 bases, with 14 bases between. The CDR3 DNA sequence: TGTGCCAGTTCAGACCAGGTTGGGCCCCAGCATTTT. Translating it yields CASSDQVGPQHF.

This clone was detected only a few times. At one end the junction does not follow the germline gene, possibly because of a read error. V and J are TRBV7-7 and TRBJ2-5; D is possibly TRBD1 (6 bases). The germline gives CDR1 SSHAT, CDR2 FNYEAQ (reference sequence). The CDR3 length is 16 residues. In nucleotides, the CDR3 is TGTGCTAGCAGCCCCGCAGGGGCTGGGTACCAAGAGACCCAGTACTTC. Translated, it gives CASSPAGAGYQETQYF.

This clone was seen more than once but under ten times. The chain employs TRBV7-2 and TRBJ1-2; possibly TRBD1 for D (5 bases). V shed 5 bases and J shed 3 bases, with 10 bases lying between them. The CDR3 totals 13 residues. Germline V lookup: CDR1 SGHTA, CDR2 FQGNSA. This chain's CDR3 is CASSEDRDYGYTF. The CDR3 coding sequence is TGTGCCAGCAGCGAAGACAGAGACTATGGCTACACCTTC. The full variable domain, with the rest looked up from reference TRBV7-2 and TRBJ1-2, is GAGVSQSPSNKVTEKGKDVELRCDPISGHTALYWYRQSLGQGLEFLIYFQGNSAPDKSGLPSDRFSAERTGGSVSTLTIQRTQQEDSAVYLCASSEDRDYGYTFGSGTRLTVV.

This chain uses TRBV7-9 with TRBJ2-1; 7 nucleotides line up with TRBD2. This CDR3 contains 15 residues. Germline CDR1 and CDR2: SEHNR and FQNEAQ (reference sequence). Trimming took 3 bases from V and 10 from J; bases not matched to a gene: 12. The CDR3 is CASSLWPSGPVEQFF. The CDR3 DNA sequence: TGTGCCAGCAGCTTGTGGCCTAGCGGACCCGTGGAGCAGTTCTTC.

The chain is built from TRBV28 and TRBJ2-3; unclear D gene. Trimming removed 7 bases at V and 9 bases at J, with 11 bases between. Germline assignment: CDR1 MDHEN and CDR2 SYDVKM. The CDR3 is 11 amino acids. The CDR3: CASTTGRTQYF. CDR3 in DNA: TGTGCCAGCACCACCGGTCGAACGCAGTATTTT. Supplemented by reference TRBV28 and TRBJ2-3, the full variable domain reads DVKVTQSSRYLVKRTGEKVFLECVQDMDHENMFWYRQDPGLGLRLIYFSYDVKMKEKGDIPEGYSVSREKKERFSLILESASTNQTSMYLCASTTGRTQYFGPGTRLTVL.

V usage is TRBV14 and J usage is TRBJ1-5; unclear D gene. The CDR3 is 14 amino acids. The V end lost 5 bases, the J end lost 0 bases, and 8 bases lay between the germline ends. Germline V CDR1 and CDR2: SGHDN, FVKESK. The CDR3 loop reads CASSEIYSNQPQHF. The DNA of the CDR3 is TGTGCCAGCAGCGAAATCTATAGCAATCAGCCCCAGCATTTT.

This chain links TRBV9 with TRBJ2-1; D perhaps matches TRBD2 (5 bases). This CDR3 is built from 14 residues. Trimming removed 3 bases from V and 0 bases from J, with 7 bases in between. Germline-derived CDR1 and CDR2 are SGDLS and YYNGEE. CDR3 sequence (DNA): TGTGCCAGCAGCGCTGGGAGCTCCTACAATGAGCAGTTCTTC. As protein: CASSAGSSYNEQFF.

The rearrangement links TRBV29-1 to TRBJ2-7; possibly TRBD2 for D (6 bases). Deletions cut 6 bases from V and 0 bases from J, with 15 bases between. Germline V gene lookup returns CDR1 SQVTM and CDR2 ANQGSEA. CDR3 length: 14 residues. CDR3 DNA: TGCAGCGTCGGAGGGACTTCTAGCTCCTACGAGCAGTACTTC. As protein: CSVGGTSSSYEQYF.

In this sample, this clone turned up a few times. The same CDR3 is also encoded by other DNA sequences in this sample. As DNA, the CDR3 is TGTGCCAGCAGTGGAGGAAATGAGCAGTTCTTC. This sequence encodes CASSGGNEQFF. The V call is TRBV2, the J call TRBJ2-1; no clear D gene. This CDR3 is built from 11 residues. V dropped 4 bases and J dropped 7 bases, with 5 bases sitting between them. CDR1 and CDR2 (germline): SNHLY, FYNNEI.

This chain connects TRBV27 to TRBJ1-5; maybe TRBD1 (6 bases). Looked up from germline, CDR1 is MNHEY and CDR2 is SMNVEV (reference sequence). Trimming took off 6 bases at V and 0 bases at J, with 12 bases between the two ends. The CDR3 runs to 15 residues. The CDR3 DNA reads TGTGCCAGCAGCGAAACAGGGTATAGCAATCAGCCCCAGCATTTT. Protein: CASSETGYSNQPQHF.

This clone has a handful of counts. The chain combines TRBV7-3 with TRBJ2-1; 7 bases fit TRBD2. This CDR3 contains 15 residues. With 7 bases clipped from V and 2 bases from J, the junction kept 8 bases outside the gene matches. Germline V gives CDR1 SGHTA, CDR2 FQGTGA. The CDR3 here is CASTLGRGPYNEQFF. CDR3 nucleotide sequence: TGTGCCAGCACCCTAGGGAGGGGTCCCTACAATGAGCAGTTCTTC.

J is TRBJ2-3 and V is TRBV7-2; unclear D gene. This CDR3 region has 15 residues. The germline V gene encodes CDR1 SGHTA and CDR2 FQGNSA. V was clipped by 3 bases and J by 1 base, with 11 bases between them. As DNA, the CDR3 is TGTGCCAGCAGCTTTGACATGTCTCGCACAGATACGCAGTATTTT. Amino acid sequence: CASSFDMSRTDTQYF.

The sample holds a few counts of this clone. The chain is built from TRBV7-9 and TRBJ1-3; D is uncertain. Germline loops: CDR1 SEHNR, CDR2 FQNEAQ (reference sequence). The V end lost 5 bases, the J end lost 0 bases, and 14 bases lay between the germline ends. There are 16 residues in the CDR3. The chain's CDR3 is CASSPLTGSSGNTIYF. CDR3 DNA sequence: TGTGCCAGCAGCCCCCTTACTGGTAGCTCTGGAAACACCATATATTTT. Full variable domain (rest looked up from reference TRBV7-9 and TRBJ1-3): DTGVSQNPRHKITKRGQNVTFRCDPISEHNRLYWYRQTLGQGPEFLTYFQNEAQLEKSRLLSDRFSAERPKGSFSTLEIQRTEQGDSAMYLCASSPLTGSSGNTIYFGEGSWLTVV.

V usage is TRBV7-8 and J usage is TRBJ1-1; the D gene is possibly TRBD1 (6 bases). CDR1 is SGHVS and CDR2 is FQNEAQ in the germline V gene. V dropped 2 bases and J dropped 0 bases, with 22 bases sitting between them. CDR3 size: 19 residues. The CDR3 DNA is TGTGCCAGCAGCTTATTGGGATACAGGGTCGGGGGGATGAACACTGAAGCTTTCTTT. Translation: CASSLLGYRVGGMNTEAFF.

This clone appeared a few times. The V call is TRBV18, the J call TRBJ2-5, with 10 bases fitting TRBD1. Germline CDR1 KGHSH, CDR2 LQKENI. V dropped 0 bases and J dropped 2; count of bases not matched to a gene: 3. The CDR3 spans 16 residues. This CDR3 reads CASSPPGQGIQETQYF. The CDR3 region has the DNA TGTGCCAGCTCACCACCGGGACAGGGGATTCAAGAGACCCAGTACTTC.

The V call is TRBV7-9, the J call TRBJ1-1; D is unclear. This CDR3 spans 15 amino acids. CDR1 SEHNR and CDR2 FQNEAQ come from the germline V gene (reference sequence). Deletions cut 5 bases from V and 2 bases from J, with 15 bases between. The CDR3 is CASSMPRRNNTEAFF. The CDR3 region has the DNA TGTGCCAGCAGCATGCCCCGGCGGAACAACACTGAAGCTTTCTTT.

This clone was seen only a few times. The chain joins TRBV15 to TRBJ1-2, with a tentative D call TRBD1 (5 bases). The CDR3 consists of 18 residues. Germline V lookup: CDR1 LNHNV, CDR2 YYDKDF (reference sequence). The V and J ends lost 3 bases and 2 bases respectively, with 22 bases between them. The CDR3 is CATSSYGGDPGENYGYTF. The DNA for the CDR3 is TGTGCCACCAGCAGCTACGGTGGGGACCCGGGGGAGAACTATGGCTACACCTTC.